This record concerns one TCR beta chain sequence. Its binding antigen is unknown. Nothing much larger sits one base from this clone, and base qualities are not available. The immunoSEQ Assay was used to sequence TCRbeta CDR3 regions. After extraction, genomic DNA underwent amplification by bias-controlled multiplex PCR, followed by high-throughput sequencing. The study's own analysis went as follows. To quantify the absolute abundance of every unique TCRbeta CDR3 region, sequences were collapsed and filtered. T cell fraction was estimated by normalizing TCRbeta template counts to usable DNA, with usable DNA measured through amplification of reference genes found in all nucleated cells. Repertoire TCRs were annotated as SARS-CoV-2-specific by exact matching of V gene, CDR3 amino acid sequence and J gene to a known reactive TCR set. The reference SARS-CoV-2 TCR set was derived from MIRA and filtered for enrichment in COVID-19-positive ImmuneCODE repertoires, a step that removed public or cross-reactive TCRs. Drawing on the MIRA antigens, annotated TCRs were analysed further at the level of specific ORF or position within ORF. Depth was the summed frequency of annotated unique rearrangements, while breadth was defined as annotated unique rearrangements over total unique productive rearrangements. Group comparisons of TCR breadth used two-sided Wilcoxon rank-sum tests. This immuneACCESS table, as held by TCRdb, lists in-frame sequences with V and J called but not all clones. Of the missing ones, under half trace to an unresolved V gene in checked studies; the others have no known cause. V and J calls and clone size are given by that table; D and trimming were obtained from the DNA. For this sample there are hundreds of thousands of clones; 70% to 90% appear just once. The top ten clonotypes cover approximately 3.4% of the sample.

The sample's treatment or condition label is to be understood as: some 20 received Ad26.COV2.S at low or high dose, single or two shots; a few received placebo; per-sample allocation not given. For vaccine and placebo recipients, repertoires were sequenced using samples collected on day 63 after the first injection. In Cohort 1b, 25 adults aged 18-55 years were enrolled at a single site in Boston, USA, between 29 July and 7 August 2020. Ad26.COV2.S was a replication-incompetent adenovirus type 26 vector that expressed a prefusion-stabilized SARS-CoV-2 spike protein derived from the original Wuhan strain. The sample originates from a study of Ad26.COV2.S vaccination and SARS-CoV-2 variants (dated by TCRdb to the early 2020s). Context from the whole study: Donors in the vaccine arm were drawn from COV1001, a multicentre, randomized, double-blind, placebo-controlled phase I-IIa trial testing Ad26.COV2.S in healthy adults. The TCR-sequenced set comprised approximately 32 samples: some 19 Ad26.COV2.S vaccine recipients, 5 placebo recipients and 8 SARS-CoV-2 convalescent individuals. TCRbeta repertoire sequencing served as the tool for gauging how specific and how broad the SARS-CoV-2-reactive T cell receptors were following Ad26.COV2.S vaccination. Blinding of investigators to trial group allocation was maintained during experiments and outcome assessment. Dosing of Ad26.COV2.S was intramuscular, at either 5x10^10 or 1x10^11 viral particles, delivered as one shot or as two shots spaced 56 days apart. Trial participants were randomized into five groups of five: low-dose or high-dose Ad26.COV2.S given once or twice, or placebo on both occasions. What the study reported, not specific to this receptor: Comparing responses between vaccine doses or regimens was not something the study was powered to do. Spike-specific TCR breadth was higher in Ad26.COV2.S recipients than in placebo recipients (P = 0.0014). According to the authors, total T cell responses may have been underestimated by the TCR breadth and depth analyses. Vaccine and placebo recipients had similar non-spike TCR breadth, a finding consistent with the vaccine containing only spike. Substantial breadth of spike-specific CD8+ and CD4+ T cell responses was reported after vaccination.

According to the germline V gene (reference sequence), CDR1 reads LNHNV and CDR2 reads YYDKDF. The CDR3 starts with the cysteine, ends with the phenylalanine, and has 17 residues. The CDR3 DNA has 51 bases and is translated from base 1. V is shortened by 0 bases, J by 4 bases, and the region joining them spans 16 bases. Sequencing used peripheral blood, obtained in a trial of Ad26.COV2.S vaccine versus placebo. In this chain, TRBV15 is recombined with TRBJ1-5; the D region possibly corresponds to TRBD1 (6 bases align). This clonotype was obtained from a person between 18 and 65 years old who received the Ad26.COV2.S COVID-19 vaccine or a placebo. The nucleotide sequence is TGTGCCACCAGCAGAGATCGGCAGGGGATCTGGAATCAGCCCCAGCATTTT. The translation is CATSRDRQGIWNQPQHF.